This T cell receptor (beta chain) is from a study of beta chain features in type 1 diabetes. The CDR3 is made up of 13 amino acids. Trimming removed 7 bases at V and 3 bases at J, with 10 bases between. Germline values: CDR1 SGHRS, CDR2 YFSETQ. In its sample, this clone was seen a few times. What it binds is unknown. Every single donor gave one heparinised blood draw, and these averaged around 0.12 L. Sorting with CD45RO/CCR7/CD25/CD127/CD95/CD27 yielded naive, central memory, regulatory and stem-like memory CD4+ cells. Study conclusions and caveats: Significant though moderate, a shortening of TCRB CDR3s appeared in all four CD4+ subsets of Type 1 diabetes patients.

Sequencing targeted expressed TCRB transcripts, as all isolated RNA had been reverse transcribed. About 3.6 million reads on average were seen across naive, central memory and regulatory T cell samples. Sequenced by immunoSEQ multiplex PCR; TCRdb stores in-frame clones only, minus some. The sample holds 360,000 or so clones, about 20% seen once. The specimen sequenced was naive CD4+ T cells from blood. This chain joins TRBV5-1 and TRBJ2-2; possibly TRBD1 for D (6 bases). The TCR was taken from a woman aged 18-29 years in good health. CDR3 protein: CASGEGDTGELFF. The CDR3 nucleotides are TGCGCCAGCGGTGAGGGGGACACCGGGGAGCTGTTTTTT. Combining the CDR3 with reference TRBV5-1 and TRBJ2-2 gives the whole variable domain KAGVTQTPRYLIKTRGQQVTLSCSPISGHRSVSWYQQTPGQGLQFLFEYFSETQRNKGNFPGRFSGRQFSNSRSEMNVSTLELGDSALYLCASGEGDTGELFFGEGSRLTVL.